These 15 T cell receptor beta chains were all obtained from the same sample, sequenced in a study of human T cells and chemical hapten exposure (dated by TCRdb to the early 2020s). The method behind the library was RACE. The sample was run on a NextSeq 500. TCRdb cleaned the public reads at Q25 with fastp, built clones with MiXCR and kept in-frame beta chains. Merged by CDR3 protein, the rows form single entries marked with the most common genes and DNA. The table for this sample lists 100,000 to 150,000 distinct CDR3 sequences; about 9% of them were counted only once. The ten largest clonotypes hold roughly 1.8% of the sample. The sample's time point label, decoded: healthy volunteer bleed at 2 weeks. Total RNA was extracted from unfractionated whole blood that had been collected in Tempus Blood RNA tubes. Material: whole blood. The receptors derive from a male donor in good health. Some clones in this sample may be carry-over from other donors' samples.

This clonotype was observed at least ten times. This chain connects TRBV29-1 to TRBJ2-2, with TRBD1 as a possible D gene (6 bases). The CDR3 runs 13 residues. Germline V gene lookup returns CDR1 SQVTM and CDR2 ANQGSEA. Trimming took 5 bases from V and 3 from J, leaving 10 bases between them. CDR3 sequence reads: CSVSRGDTGELFF. The CDR3 DNA reads as TGCAGCGTTTCCAGGGGCGACACCGGGGAGCTGTTTTTT.

This chain links TRBV20-1 with TRBJ1-3; possibly TRBD1 for D (6 bases). V was clipped by 6 bases and J by 4 bases, with 16 bases between them. Germline assignment: CDR1 DFQATT and CDR2 SNEGSKA (reference sequence). The CDR3 totals 14 residues. The CDR3 coding sequence is TGCAGTGCACATACAGGGAATAAAGGAAACACCATATATTTT. Its protein is CSAHTGNKGNTIYF.

Many counts were recorded for this clonotype. V gene TRBV14 combines with J gene TRBJ2-3; 7 bases match TRBD2. Germline V gives CDR1 SGHDN, CDR2 FVKESK. This CDR3 spans 16 amino acids. The trim removed 1 base at V and 1 base at J, leaving 5 bases unmatched. CDR3 sequence reads: CASSQVERGGTDTQYF. The CDR3 nucleotides are TGTGCCAGCAGCCAAGTGGAGCGGGGTGGCACAGATACGCAGTATTTT.

The table lists this clonotype with a few counts. The rearrangement links TRBV18 to TRBJ1-4, with 8 bases matching TRBD1. The CDR3 is 15 amino acids. J gave up 6 bases and V 5 bases, and 8 bases lay outside the gene matches. Germline V lookup: CDR1 KGHSH, CDR2 LQKENI. CDR3 nucleotides: TGTGCCAGCTCAAGCCGCGGACAGGGTTATGAAAAACTGTTTTTT. It specifies CASSSRGQGYEKLFF.

This clonotype was detected a few times. The J gene is TRBJ1-5, the V gene TRBV6-6; 7 nucleotides match TRBD1. The CDR3 runs 16 residues. Germline CDR1 MNHNY, CDR2 SVGAGI (reference sequence). After removal of 2 bases from V and 4 bases from J, the junction contained 8 bases not matched to a gene. The CDR3: CASSYLAGTENQPQHF. In DNA, the CDR3 is TGTGCCAGCAGTTACCTAGCCGGGACAGAGAATCAGCCCCAGCATTTT.

This clonotype came up a few times. The V call is TRBV21-1, the J call TRBJ2-3; the D call of TRBD2 is as the table states it, not checked on the DNA. TRBV21-1 is reported as a pseudogene. The CDR3 contains 16 residues. The CDR3 here is CASSKVKGRSTDTQYF. In DNA form, the CDR3 reads TGTGCCAGCAGCAAAGTAAAGGGCCGGAGCACAGATACGCAGTATTTT.

The sample holds many counts of this clonotype. The chain has TRBV27 and TRBJ2-1, with 7 bases matching TRBD2. This CDR3 has 15 residues. J lost 7 bases, V lost 4 bases, and 10 bases had no gene match. The germline CDR1 and CDR2 sequences are MNHEY and SMNVEV (reference sequence). CDR3 coding DNA: TGTGCCAGCAGTTCCTTGGGGGGGAGGGTTAATGAGCAGTTCTTC. It codes for CASSSLGGRVNEQFF.

CDR3 in DNA: TGTGCCAGCAGTTACGGGGGACTACCGAACACCGGGGAGCTGTTTTTT. Translated, it gives CASSYGGLPNTGELFF. This chain connects TRBV6-2 or TRBV6-3 to TRBJ2-2; 7 nucleotides agree with TRBD2. Germline lookup yields CDR1 MNHEY and CDR2 SVGEGT. The CDR3 is 16 amino acids. The trim removed 2 bases at V and 0 bases at J, leaving 3 bases unmatched.

This clonotype was recorded many times. This chain uses TRBV12-3 or TRBV12-4 with TRBJ2-7, with 7 bases fitting TRBD2. CDR3 size: 14 residues. The trim removed 5 bases at V and 3 bases at J, leaving 7 bases unmatched. The CDR3 nucleotides are TGTGCCAGCAGTCCCGGGAGGCCCGACTACGAGCAGTACTTC. This translates into CASSPGRPDYEQYF.

The rearrangement uses TRBV7-2 and TRBJ2-7; D ambiguous. From germline, CDR1 is SGHTA and CDR2 FQGNSA. Trimming took off 2 bases at V and 2 bases at J, with 7 bases between the two ends. This CDR3 region has 13 residues. The chain's CDR3 is CASSLSLTYEQYF. The DNA for the CDR3 is TGTGCCAGCAGCTTATCGCTTACCTACGAGCAGTACTTC. Full variable domain (missing parts from reference TRBV7-2 and TRBJ2-7): GAGVSQSPSNKVTEKGKDVELRCDPISGHTALYWYRQSLGQGLEFLIYFQGNSAPDKSGLPSDRFSAERTGGSVSTLTIQRTQQEDSAVYLCASSLSLTYEQYFGPGTRLTVT.

The chain couples TRBV20-1 to TRBJ1-2; a weak D match, TRBD1 (6 bases). This CDR3 comprises 13 residues. Trimming stripped 4 bases from V and 3 bases from J, with 12 bases between. Germline CDR1 is DFQATT and CDR2 is SNEGSKA (reference sequence). CDR3 DNA sequence: TGCAGTGCTAAGCCCTCAGGGGACTATGGCTACACCTTC. It encodes CSAKPSGDYGYTF.

This rearrangement joins TRBV4-1 to TRBJ2-7; D is possibly TRBD1 or TRBD2 (5 bases each). The V end was cut by 4 bases, the J end by 10 bases, with 11 bases between. CDR1 and CDR2 from the germline V gene are MGHRA and YSYEKL. This CDR3 contains 11 residues. The CDR3 nucleotides are TGCGCCAGCAGCCGTCGAGGGGTACAGTACTTC. Protein sequence: CASSRRGVQYF.

There are a few counts of this clonotype. The chain combines TRBV6-2 or TRBV6-3 with TRBJ2-4; D may be TRBD1 (5 bases). Germline CDR1 MNHEY, CDR2 SVGEGT. The length of the CDR3 is 15 residues. Trimming removed 2 bases from V and 14 bases from J, with 22 bases in between. The CDR3 is CASSYNGRAGQDEYF. DNA for the CDR3: TGTGCCAGCAGTTACAACGGTAGGGCAGGGCAAGATGAGTACTTC.

The chain links TRBV19 to TRBJ2-1; TRBD1 aligns across 10 bases. V gave up 7 bases and J gave up 0 bases; unmatched junction bases: 15. Germline CDR1 is LNHDA and CDR2 is SQIVND (reference sequence). CDR3 length equals 19 residues. CDR3 coding DNA: TGTGCCAGTAACCCGGGACAGGGGACCACTAAGAGCTCCTACAATGAGCAGTTCTTC. Its protein product is CASNPGQGTTKSSYNEQFF.

In its sample, this clonotype was seen a few times. The CDR3 protein is CASSLWGEQFF. CDR3 nucleotide sequence: TGCGCCAGCAGCTTGTGGGGAGAGCAGTTCTTC. The gene calls are TRBV5-1 and TRBJ2-1; D is uncertain. In germline, CDR1 is SGHRS, CDR2 YFSETQ. The CDR3 loop spans 11 amino acids. V lost 1 base and J 10 bases, leaving 6 bases between the germline ends.